Listed below are T cell receptor beta chains from one sample, sequenced in a study of T cell responses to AZD1222 COVID-19 vaccine. Produced via immunoSEQ multiplex PCR; TCRdb's table is partial and in-frame only. The repertoire holds approximately 65,000 clones, about 88% seen once, with less than 9% in the top ten. The specimen was peripheral blood, collected on day 0 of AZD1222 vaccination. These receptors were obtained from an adult in good health. CDR3s include the opening cysteine and the closing phenylalanine or tryptophan. A D gene is named only where the DNA matches it firmly. The listing skips clone size in some rows; elsewhere it reads once, few, many or a size class.

TRBJ2-3 | TRBV6-5 | NA | NA | TGTGCCAGCAGTTTCGGACTATCAGGAGATACGCAGTATTTT | CASSFGLSGDTQYF
TRBJ2-7 | TRBV9 | NA | NA | TGTGCCAGCAGCGTAGGAGGGGGGGACTACGAGCAGTACTTC | CASSVGGGDYEQYF
TRBJ1-1 | TRBV4-2 | NA | NA | TGTGCCAGCAGCCAAGATGAATTTGACGGCTGGAACACTGAAGCTTTCTTT | CASSQDEFDGWNTEAFF
TRBJ2-3 | TRBV7-9 | TRBD2 | NA | TGTGCCAGCAGCCCGATAGCGGGAAACACAGATACGCAGTATTTT | CASSPIAGNTDTQYF
TRBJ1-4 | TRBV10-3 | TRBD1 | NA | TGTGCCATCAGTCCGGGACAGGATGAAAAACTGTTTTTT | CAISPGQDEKLFF
TRBJ2-3 | TRBV11-2 | NA | NA | TGTGCCAGCAGCTTAGGGGTTGCGGTCACAGATACGCAGTATTTT | CASSLGVAVTDTQYF
TRBJ1-1 | TRBV7-9 | TRBD1 | NA | TGTGCCAGCAGCTTAGGGAGGACAGGGGGCACTGAAGCTTTCTTT | CASSLGRTGGTEAFF
TRBJ2-1 | TRBV24-1 | TRBD2 | NA | TGTGCCACCAGTGAACCCGGTGCTAGCGGGCGATGGGGTGAGCAGTTCTTC | CATSEPGASGRWGEQFF
TRBJ2-3 | TRBV27 | NA | NA | TGTGCCAGCAGTTTATACTTGGGGGGCACAGATACGCAGTATTTT | CASSLYLGGTDTQYF
TRBJ1-6 | TRBV6-5 | NA | NA | TGTGCCAGCAGGCGGGGTCCACCCCTCCACTTT | CASRRGPPLHF
TRBJ1-3 | TRBV23-1 | NA | once | TGCGCCAGCAGTCACCATACCGGGCCTTGGCGGACTGGAAACACCATATATTTT | CASSHHTGPWRTGNTIYF
TRBJ1-3 | TRBV7-6 | NA | NA | TGTGCCAGCAGCCCCGAGTTTGAGACGCGAAACACCATATATTTT | CASSPEFETRNTIYF
TRBJ2-7 | TRBV10-2 | TRBD2 | NA | TGCGCCAGCAAGGAACTAGCGGGAATCTACGAGCAGTACTTC | CASKELAGIYEQYF
TRBJ2-7 | TRBV28 | NA | NA | TGTGCCAGCAGGAGGGCAAGGGAGCAGTACTTC | CASRRAREQYF
TRBJ1-1 | TRBV9 | NA | NA | TGTGCCAGCAGCATTCCCGGGCTCTCGAACACTGAAGCTTTCTTT | CASSIPGLSNTEAFF
TRBJ1-1 | TRBV18 | NA | NA | TGTGCCAGCTCACTAGGACAGACGAACACTGAAGCTTTCTTT | CASSLGQTNTEAFF
TRBJ2-7 | TRBV4-1 | TRBD1 | NA | TGCGCCAGCAGCCAAGTCGATGACAGGGGATACGAGCAGTACTTC | CASSQVDDRGYEQYF
TRBJ1-6 | TRBV18 | NA | NA | TGTGCCAGCTCAGACACAGGGAATTCACCCCTCCACTTT | CASSDTGNSPLHF
TRBJ2-7 | TRBV15 | TRBD2 | NA | TGTGCCACCAGCAGAGAGGGTAGGGGACTAAGTAACGAGCAGTACTTC | CATSREGRGLSNEQYF
TRBJ2-7 | TRBV12-3/TRBV12-4 | NA | few | TGTGCCAGCAGCCGTCTAGTCTTCGAGCAGTACTTC | CASSRLVFEQYF
TRBJ1-2 | TRBV9 | NA | NA | TGTGCCAGCAGCGTTGATGGCTACACCTTC | CASSVDGYTF
TRBJ2-7 | TRBV6-1 | NA | medium-sized | TGTGCCAGCAGTGATTGGGGATTTTATACCTACGAGCAGTACTTC | CASSDWGFYTYEQYF
TRBJ1-1 | TRBV29-1 | NA | NA | TGCAGCGTTGGGGGGGACGGGAACACTGAAGCTTTCTTT | CSVGGDGNTEAFF
TRBJ2-1 | TRBV7-8 | NA | NA | TGTGCCAGCTGCGACTCTTCTATATACAATGAGCAGTTCTTC | CASCDSSIYNEQFF
TRBJ1-3 | TRBV9 | NA | few | TGTGCCAGCACCGCCCGAGAACAGGCCGGGGCTGGAAACACCATATATTTT | CASTAREQAGAGNTIYF
TRBJ2-1 | TRBV2 | NA | few | TGTGCCAGCAGTGAATTAAGTAGCGCCGATTTTTACAATGAGCAGTTCTTC | CASSELSSADFYNEQFF
TRBJ1-1 | TRBV5-6 | NA | NA | TGTGCCAGCAGCTTGGCAGGGAGGGACACTGAAGCTTTCTTT | CASSLAGRDTEAFF
TRBJ1-2 | TRBV3-1/TRBV3-2 | NA | NA | TGTGCCAGCAGCCAAGACAGGGTCTCTGGCTACACCTTC | CASSQDRVSGYTF
TRBJ2-7 | TRBV3-1/TRBV3-2 | TRBD1 | NA | TGTGCCAGCAGCCAGACAGGGGTCGAGCAGTACTTC | CASSQTGVEQYF
TRBJ1-5 | TRBV6-1 | TRBD1 | NA | TGTGCCAGCAGTGAAACTCTAGACAGGGTCAGTCAGCCCCAGCATTTT | CASSETLDRVSQPQHF
TRBJ2-3 | TRBV19 | NA | NA | TGTGCCAGTAGTATACGGGGGAGGAGTGCAGATACGCAGTATTTT | CASSIRGRSADTQYF
TRBJ2-7 | TRBV11-2 | NA | NA | TGTGCCAGCAGCTTAGAATGGCACCGGGGGGAGCAGTACTTC | CASSLEWHRGEQYF
TRBJ2-3 | TRBV5-1 | TRBD1 | NA | TGCGCCAGCAGCTTTAATGGACAGGTTTACACAGATACGCAGTATTTT | CASSFNGQVYTDTQYF
TRBJ2-1 | TRBV20-1 | NA | NA | TGCAGTGCTAGTAGCGGCCGGGAGTTCAATGAGCAGTTCTTC | CSASSGREFNEQFF
TRBJ2-7 | TRBV28 | NA | NA | TGTGCCAGCAGAGGGACTGGATCCTACGAGCAGTACTTC | CASRGTGSYEQYF
TRBJ1-2 | TRBV27 | NA | NA | TGTGCCAGCAGTTCAGGGAGCGGCTACACCTTC | CASSSGSGYTF
TRBJ2-1 | TRBV14 | TRBD2 | once | TGTGCCAGCAGCTACTACAGCGGGAGGGCTTACAATGAGCAGTTCTTC | CASSYYSGRAYNEQFF
TRBJ1-2 | TRBV7-2 | NA | NA | TGTGCCAGCAGCTTAGCATCAGCCTATGGCTACACCTTC | CASSLASAYGYTF
TRBJ2-7 | TRBV4-1 | TRBD2 | NA | TGCGCCAGCAGCCAAGATCTAGCGGGGGTGCGGGGGCAGTACTTC | CASSQDLAGVRGQYF
TRBJ2-7 | TRBV6-2/TRBV6-3 | NA | NA | TGTGCCAGCAGTTACTCGCCAGTAGTGGCCGAGCAGTACTTC | CASSYSPVVAEQYF
TRBJ2-5 | TRBV11-3 | TRBD2 | NA | TGTGCCAGCAGCCGCCGACTAGCGGGAGGGCGAGAGACCCAGTACTTC | CASSRRLAGGRETQYF
TRBJ2-1 | TRBV27 | TRBD2 | once | TGTGCCAGCAGTTTTACGGGAGGGCTAAATGAGCAGTTCTTC | CASSFTGGLNEQFF
TRBJ2-3 | TRBV6-4 | NA | NA | TGTGCCAGCAGCCCATTTAGCGGAGACACAGATACGCAGTATTTT | CASSPFSGDTDTQYF
TRBJ1-2 | TRBV6-5 | NA | NA | TGTGCCAGCAGGACGGGCCGAGATGGCTACACCTTC | CASRTGRDGYTF
TRBJ2-1 | TRBV12-2 | NA | NA | TGTGCAAGTCGCTTAGTCGTAACTAGCGGGAGTTTCGGAAAGAAGTTCTTC | CASRLVVTSGSFGKKFF
TRBJ2-7 | TRBV6-6 | TRBD2 | NA | TGTGCCAGCACAGCGGGAGAAGCCTACGAGCAGTACTTC | CASTAGEAYEQYF
TRBJ2-1 | TRBV12-5 | NA | NA | TGTGCTAGTGGTGAACAGGGTAATGAGCAGTTCTTC | CASGEQGNEQFF
TRBJ2-1 | TRBV6-5 | NA | NA | TGTGCCAGCAGGGTAGCTTTATACAATGAGCAGTTCTTC | CASRVALYNEQFF
TRBJ1-1 | TRBV27 | NA | NA | TGTGCCAGCAGTTCGGTAACCCCGAGCACTGAAGCTTTCTTT | CASSSVTPSTEAFF
TRBJ1-5 | TRBV5-1 | NA | NA | TGCGCCAGCAGCTGGGACCCAAATAGCAATCAGCCCCAGCATTTT | CASSWDPNSNQPQHF
TRBJ2-3 | TRBV19 | NA | NA | TGTGCCAGTAGTACTCAGGGGGGGCTAGCTACAGATACGCAGTATTTT | CASSTQGGLATDTQYF
TRBJ2-6 | TRBV28 | TRBD1 | once | TGTGCCAGCAGCAACAGGGGCCCGGGGGGGGCCAACGTCCTGACTTTC | CASSNRGPGGANVLTF
TRBJ2-7 | TRBV6-1 | NA | few | TGTGCCAGCAGTGAACAGCATTCCGAGCAGTACTTC | CASSEQHSEQYF